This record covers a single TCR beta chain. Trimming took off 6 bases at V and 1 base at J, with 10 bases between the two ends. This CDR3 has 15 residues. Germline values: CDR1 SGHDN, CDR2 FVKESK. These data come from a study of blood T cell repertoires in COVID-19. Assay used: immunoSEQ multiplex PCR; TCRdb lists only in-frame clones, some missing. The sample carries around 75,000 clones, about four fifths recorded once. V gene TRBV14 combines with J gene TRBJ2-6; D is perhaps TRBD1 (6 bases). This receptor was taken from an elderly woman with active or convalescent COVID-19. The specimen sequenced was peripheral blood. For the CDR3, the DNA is TGTGCCAGCAGACCGACAGGTTCTGGGGCCAACGTCCTGACTTTC. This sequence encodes CASRPTGSGANVLTF.